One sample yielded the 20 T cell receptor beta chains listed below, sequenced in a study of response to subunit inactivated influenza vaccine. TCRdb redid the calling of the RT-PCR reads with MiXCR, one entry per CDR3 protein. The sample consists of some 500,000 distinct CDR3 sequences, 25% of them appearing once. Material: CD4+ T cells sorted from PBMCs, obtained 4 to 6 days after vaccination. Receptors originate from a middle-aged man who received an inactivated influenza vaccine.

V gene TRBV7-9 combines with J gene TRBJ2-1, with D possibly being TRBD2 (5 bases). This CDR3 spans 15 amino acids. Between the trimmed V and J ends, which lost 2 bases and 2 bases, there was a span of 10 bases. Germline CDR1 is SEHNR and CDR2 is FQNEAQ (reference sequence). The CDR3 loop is CASSLIELAYNEQFF. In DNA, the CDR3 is TGTGCCAGCAGCTTAATTGAACTAGCCTACAATGAGCAGTTCTTC.

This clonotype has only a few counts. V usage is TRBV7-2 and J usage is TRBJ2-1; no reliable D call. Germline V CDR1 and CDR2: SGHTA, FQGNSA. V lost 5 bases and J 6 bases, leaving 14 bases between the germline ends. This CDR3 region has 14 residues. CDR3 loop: CASSRSADLNEQFF. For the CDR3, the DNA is TGTGCCAGCAGCCGCAGTGCCGATCTCAATGAGCAGTTCTTC. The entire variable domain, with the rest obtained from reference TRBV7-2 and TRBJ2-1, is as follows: GAGVSQSPSNKVTEKGKDVELRCDPISGHTALYWYRQSLGQGLEFLIYFQGNSAPDKSGLPSDRFSAERTGGSVSTLTIQRTQQEDSAVYLCASSRSADLNEQFFGPGTRLTVL.

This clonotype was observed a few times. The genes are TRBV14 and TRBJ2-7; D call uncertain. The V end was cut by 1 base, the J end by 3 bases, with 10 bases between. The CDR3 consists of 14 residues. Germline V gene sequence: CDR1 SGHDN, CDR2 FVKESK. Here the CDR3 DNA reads TGTGCCAGCAGCCAAGGTAAAGGGATCTACGAGCAGTACTTC. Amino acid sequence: CASSQGKGIYEQYF.

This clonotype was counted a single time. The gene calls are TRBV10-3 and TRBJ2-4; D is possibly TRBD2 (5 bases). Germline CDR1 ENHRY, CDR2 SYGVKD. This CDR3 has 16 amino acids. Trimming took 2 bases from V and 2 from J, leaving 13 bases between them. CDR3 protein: CAISEPSGVSKNIQYF. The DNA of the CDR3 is TGTGCCATCAGTGAGCCATCCGGGGTATCCAAAAACATTCAGTACTTC.

DNA for the CDR3: TGTGCCAGCAACCAAAACCGCGGGCGCGAGCAGTACTTC. Translating gives CASNQNRGREQYF. V gene TRBV6-2 or TRBV6-3 combines with J gene TRBJ2-7; the D gene is possibly TRBD2 (5 bases). The CDR3 has 13 amino acids. Germline assignment: CDR1 MNHEY and CDR2 SVGEGT. Trimming left V 7 bases short and J 6 bases short, with 16 bases between.

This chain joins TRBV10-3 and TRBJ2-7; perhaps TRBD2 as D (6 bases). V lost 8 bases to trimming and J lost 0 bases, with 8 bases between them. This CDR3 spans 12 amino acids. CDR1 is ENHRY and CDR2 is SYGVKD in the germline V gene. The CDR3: CAIGGDSYEQYF. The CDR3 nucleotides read TGTGCCATCGGCGGGGACTCCTACGAGCAGTACTTC.

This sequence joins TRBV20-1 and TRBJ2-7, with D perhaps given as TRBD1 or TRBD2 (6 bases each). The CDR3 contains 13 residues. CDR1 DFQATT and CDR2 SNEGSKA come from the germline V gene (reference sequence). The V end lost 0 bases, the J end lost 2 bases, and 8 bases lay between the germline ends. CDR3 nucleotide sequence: TGCAGTGCTAGAGATCGGGGGCCCTACGAGCAGTACTTC. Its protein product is CSARDRGPYEQYF.

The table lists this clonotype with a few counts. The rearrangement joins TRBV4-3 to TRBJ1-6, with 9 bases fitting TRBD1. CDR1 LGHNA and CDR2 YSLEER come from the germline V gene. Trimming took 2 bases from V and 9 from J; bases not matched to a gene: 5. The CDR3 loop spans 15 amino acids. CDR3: CASSQLTGGGSPLHF. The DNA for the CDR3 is TGCGCCAGCAGCCAACTGACAGGGGGGGGTTCACCCCTCCACTTT.

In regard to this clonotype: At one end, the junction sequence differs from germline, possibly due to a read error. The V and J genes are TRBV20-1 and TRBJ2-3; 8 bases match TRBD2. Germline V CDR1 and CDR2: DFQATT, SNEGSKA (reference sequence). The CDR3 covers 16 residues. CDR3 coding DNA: TGCAGTGCTAGAGATGCGGCGGGGGGTCTCACAGGTACGCAGTATTTT. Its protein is CSARDAAGGLTGTQYF.

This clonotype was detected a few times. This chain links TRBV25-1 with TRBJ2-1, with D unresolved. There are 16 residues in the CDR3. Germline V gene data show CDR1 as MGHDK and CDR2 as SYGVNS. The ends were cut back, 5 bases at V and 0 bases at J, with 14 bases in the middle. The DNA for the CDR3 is TGTGCCAGCAGTCGACCTTCCTTCTACTCCTACAATGAGCAGTTCTTC. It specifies CASSRPSFYSYNEQFF.

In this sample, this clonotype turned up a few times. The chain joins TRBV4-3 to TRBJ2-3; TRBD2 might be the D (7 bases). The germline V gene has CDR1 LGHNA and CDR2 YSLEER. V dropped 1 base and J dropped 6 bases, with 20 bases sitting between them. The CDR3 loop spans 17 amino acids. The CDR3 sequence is CASSQGRGQYSGDTQYF. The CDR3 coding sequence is TGCGCCAGCAGCCAAGGGCGGGGGCAATATTCGGGTGATACGCAGTATTTT.

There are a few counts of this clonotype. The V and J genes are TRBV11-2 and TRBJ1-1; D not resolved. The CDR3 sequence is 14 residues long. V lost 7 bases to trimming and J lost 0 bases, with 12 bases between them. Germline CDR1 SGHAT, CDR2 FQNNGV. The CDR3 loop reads CASILDSVNTEAFF. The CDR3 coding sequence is TGTGCCAGCATCCTTGACTCGGTGAACACTGAAGCTTTCTTT.

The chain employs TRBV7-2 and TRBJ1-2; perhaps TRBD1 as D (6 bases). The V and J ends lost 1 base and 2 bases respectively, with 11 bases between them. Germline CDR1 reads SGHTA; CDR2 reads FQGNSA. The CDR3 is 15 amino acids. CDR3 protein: CASSLVTGVNYGYTF. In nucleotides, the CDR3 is TGTGCCAGCAGCTTAGTGACAGGAGTGAACTATGGCTACACCTTC.

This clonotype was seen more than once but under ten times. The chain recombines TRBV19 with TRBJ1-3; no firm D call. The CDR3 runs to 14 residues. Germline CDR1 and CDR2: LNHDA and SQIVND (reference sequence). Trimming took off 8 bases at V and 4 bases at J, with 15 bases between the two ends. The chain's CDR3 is CASSDPGSGNTIYF. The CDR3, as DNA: TGTGCCAGTTCAGACCCTGGATCAGGAAACACCATATATTTT.

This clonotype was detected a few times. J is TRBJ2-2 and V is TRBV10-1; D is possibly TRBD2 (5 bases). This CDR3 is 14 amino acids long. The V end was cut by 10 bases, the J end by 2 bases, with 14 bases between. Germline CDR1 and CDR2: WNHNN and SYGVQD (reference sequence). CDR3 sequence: CATQPGTNTGELFF. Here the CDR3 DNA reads TGCGCCACCCAGCCGGGAACAAACACCGGGGAGCTGTTTTTT.

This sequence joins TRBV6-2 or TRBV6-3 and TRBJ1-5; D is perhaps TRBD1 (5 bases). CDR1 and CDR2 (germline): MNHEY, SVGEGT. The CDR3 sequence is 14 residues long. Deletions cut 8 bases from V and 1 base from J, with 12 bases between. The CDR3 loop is CASRAGPSNQPQHF. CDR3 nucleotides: TGTGCCAGCCGGGCGGGGCCGAGCAATCAGCCCCAGCATTTT.

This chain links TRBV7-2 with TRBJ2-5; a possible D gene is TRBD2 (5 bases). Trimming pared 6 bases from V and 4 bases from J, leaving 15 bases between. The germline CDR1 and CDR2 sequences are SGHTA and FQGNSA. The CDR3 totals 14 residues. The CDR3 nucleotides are TGTGCCAGCAGTTATATGGGAGCCCGAGAGACCCAGTACTTC. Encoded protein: CASSYMGARETQYF.

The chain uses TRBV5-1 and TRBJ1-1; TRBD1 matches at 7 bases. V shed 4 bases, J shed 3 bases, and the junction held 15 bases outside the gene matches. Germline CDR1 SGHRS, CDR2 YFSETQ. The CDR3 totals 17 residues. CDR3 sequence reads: CASSRQQGSGTDTEAFF. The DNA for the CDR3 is TGCGCCAGCAGCCGTCAACAGGGGTCTGGGACAGACACTGAAGCTTTCTTT.

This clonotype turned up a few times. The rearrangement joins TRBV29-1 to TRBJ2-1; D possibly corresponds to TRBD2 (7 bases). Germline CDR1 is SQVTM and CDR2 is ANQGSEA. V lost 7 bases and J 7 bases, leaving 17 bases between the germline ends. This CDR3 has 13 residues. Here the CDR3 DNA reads TGCAGCGGGGGGGGGCGGTTAGGGAATGAGCAGTTCTTC. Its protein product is CSGGGRLGNEQFF.

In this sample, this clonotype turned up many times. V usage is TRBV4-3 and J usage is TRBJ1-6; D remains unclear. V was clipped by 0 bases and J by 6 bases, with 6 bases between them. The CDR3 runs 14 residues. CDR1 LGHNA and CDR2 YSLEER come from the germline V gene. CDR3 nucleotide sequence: TGCGCCAGCAGCCAAGACCCGCTTAATTCACCCCTCCACTTT. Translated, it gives CASSQDPLNSPLHF.